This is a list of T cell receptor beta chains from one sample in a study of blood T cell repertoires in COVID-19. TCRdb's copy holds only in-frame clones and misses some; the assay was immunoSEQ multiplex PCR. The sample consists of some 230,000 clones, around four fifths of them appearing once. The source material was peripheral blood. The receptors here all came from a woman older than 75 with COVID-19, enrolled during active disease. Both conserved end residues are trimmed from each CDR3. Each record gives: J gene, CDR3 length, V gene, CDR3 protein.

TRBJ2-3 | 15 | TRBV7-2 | ASSLKGGGGSTDTQY
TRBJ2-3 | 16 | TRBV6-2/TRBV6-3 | ASSPGTSGRSWSDTQY
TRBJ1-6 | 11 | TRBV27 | ASSPDRPSPLH
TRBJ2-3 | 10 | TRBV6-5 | ASRGLADTQY
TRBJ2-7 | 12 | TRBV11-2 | ASSLGTSSYEQY
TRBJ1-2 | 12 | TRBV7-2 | ASSPSGQGSGYT
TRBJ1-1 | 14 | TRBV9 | ASSPRDRGVKTEAF
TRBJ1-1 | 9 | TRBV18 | ASSPSTEAF
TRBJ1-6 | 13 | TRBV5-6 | ASTFRGTANSPLH
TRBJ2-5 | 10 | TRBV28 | ASSLGAGTQY
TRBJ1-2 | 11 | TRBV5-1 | ASSRLEGFGYT
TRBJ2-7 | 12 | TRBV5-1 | ASSLEEPRHEQY
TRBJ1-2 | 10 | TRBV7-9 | ASSSSVSGYT
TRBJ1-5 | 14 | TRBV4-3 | ASSQGGPGGNQPQH
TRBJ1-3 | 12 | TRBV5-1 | ASSSQGIDNTIY
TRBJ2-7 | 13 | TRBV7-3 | ASSLIPMSSYEQY
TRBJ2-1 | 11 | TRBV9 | ASSVDGGNEQF
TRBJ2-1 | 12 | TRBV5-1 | ASSGGTSGNEQF
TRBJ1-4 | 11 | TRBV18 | ASSPGRNDLLF
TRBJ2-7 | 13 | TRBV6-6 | ASSYGLAGYYEQY
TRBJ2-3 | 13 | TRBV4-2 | ASSLTSGSSDTQY
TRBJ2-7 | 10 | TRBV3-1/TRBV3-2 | ASSLRSYEQY
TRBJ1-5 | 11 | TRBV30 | AWSLTGYQPQH
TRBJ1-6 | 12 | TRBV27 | ASNRDRGNSPLH
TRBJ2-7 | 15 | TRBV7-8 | ASSLTGAGRGLSEQY
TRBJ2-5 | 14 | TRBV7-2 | ASSLGEKRGQETQY